Reported below is one T cell receptor (beta chain). Its antigen is as yet unknown. This sample is part of a study of immune heterogeneity within non-small cell lung tumors. About the research overall: The tumors comprised a few squamous cell carcinomas, some ten non-squamous carcinomas and 1 not otherwise specified. Study-wide results and limits: Multiple tumor sites within a patient showed recurrence of identical dominant CDR3 beta clonotypes; site-unique high-frequency clones were present as well.

J lost 6 bases, V lost 6 bases, and 2 bases had no gene match. The CDR3 spans 12 residues. CDR1 MNHEY and CDR2 SMNVEV come from the germline V gene (reference sequence). It was with 32 V and 13 J primers that multiplex PCR amplified TCR beta CDR3. One entry per CDR3 protein results from TCRdb running MiXCR on the multiplex PCR reads. The sample consists of approximately 19,000 distinct CDR3 sequences, less than 35% of them appearing once. Bulk tumor genomic DNA was the template, and each sample received around 0.55 ug. Widely spaced biopsies, several per primary tumor, were obtained at surgery. Patients with untreated, newly diagnosed non-small cell lung cancer underwent curative surgery.

This TCR was sampled from a man aged 40-49 years with non-small cell lung cancer. The chain employs TRBV27 and TRBJ1-1; 9 bases fit TRBD1. Sequenced: lung tumor tissue. The chain's CDR3 is CASRGTGSEAFF. The CDR3 coding sequence is TGTGCCAGCAGGGGGACAGGGTCTGAAGCTTTCTTT.